This TCR beta chain appears in the sequencing data of a study of blood T cell repertoires in COVID-19. Only in-frame clones appear in the TCRdb table, and some are missing; sequencing was by immunoSEQ multiplex PCR. The repertoire includes 250,000 to 350,000 clones, over 80% of them detected once, and approximately 6.5% sits in the top ten. The V gene's germline CDR1 is LNHNV and CDR2 YYDKDF (reference sequence). CDR3 length equals 13 residues. V was clipped by 4 bases and J by 7 bases; unmatched bases: 2. This sequence originates from a woman aged 45 to 65 with COVID-19, enrolled during active disease. This sequence joins TRBV15 and TRBJ2-1; 9 bases are a match to TRBD1. Material: peripheral blood. The CDR3 loop is CATSTTGGNEQFF. The CDR3 DNA follows: TGTGCCACCAGCACGACAGGGGGAAATGAGCAGTTCTTC.